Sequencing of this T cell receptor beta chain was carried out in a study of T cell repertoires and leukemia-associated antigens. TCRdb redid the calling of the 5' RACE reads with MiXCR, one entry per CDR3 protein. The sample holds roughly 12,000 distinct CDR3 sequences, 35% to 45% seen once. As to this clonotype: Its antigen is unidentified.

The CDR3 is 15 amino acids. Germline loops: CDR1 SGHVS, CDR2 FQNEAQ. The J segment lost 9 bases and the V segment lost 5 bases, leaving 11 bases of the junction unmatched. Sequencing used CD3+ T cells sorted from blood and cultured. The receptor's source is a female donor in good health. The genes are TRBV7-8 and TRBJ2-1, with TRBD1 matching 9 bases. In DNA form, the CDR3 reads TGTGCCAGCAGCGGAATCGGGACAGGGTATGGTGAGCAGTTCTTC. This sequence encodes CASSGIGTGYGEQFF.